The 16 T cell receptor beta chains below all came from one sample that was sequenced in a study of shared clonotypes between healthy human individuals. TCRdb's copy holds only in-frame clones and misses some; the assay was immunoSEQ multiplex PCR. The profile shows 740,000 or so clones, around 73% of them singletons. The sample comprised memory CD4+ T cells sorted from blood. Subset of the sample: CD45RA-negative fraction. These receptors all stem from a woman aged 25 to 39 in good health.

In its sample, this clone was seen once. This chain connects TRBV5-4 to TRBJ2-1, with 10 bases fitting TRBD1. The ends lost 0 bases at V and 6 bases at J; junction bases unmatched: 15. This CDR3 contains 19 residues. From germline, CDR1 is SGHNT and CDR2 YYREEE (reference sequence). The DNA of the CDR3 is TGTGCCAGCAGCTTGGATTTAGTGGGACAGGGGAGGCAGCGCAATGAGCAGTTCTTC. This sequence encodes CASSLDLVGQGRQRNEQFF.

As concerns this clone: Distinct nucleotide sequences in the sample also encode this CDR3. This chain uses TRBV7-2 with TRBJ1-2; TRBD1 matches 7 bases. This CDR3 has 13 amino acids. J lost 8 bases, V lost 1 base, and 4 bases had no gene match. From germline, CDR1 is SGHTA and CDR2 FQGNSA. The CDR3 DNA follows: TGTGCCAGCAGCTTAGGACAGGGTTACGGCTACACCTTC. Its translation is CASSLGQGYGYTF.

The V call is TRBV2, the J call TRBJ1-5; D not resolved. This CDR3 contains 14 residues. The V end was cut by 3 bases, the J end by 2 bases, with 8 bases between. CDR1 SNHLY and CDR2 FYNNEI come from the germline V gene. The CDR3 loop reads CASSDRRGNQPQHF. For the CDR3, the DNA is TGTGCCAGCAGTGACAGAAGGGGCAATCAGCCCCAGCATTTT.

V is TRBV29-1 and J is TRBJ1-1, with a tentative D call TRBD1 (6 bases). V lost 4 bases and J 0 bases, leaving 12 bases between the germline ends. The CDR3 contains 14 residues. Per the germline V gene, CDR1 is SQVTM and CDR2 is ANQGSEA. CDR3 sequence: CSVGGGTLNTEAFF. In DNA form, the CDR3 reads TGCAGCGTTGGGGGAGGGACATTGAACACTGAAGCTTTCTTT.

This clone was counted between two and nine times. V and J are TRBV7-2 and TRBJ2-1; 7 bases are a match to TRBD2. Germline CDR1 SGHTA, CDR2 FQGNSA. The length of the CDR3 is 13 residues. V lost 5 bases, J lost 15 bases, and 13 bases stayed unmatched. The CDR3 spells CASSLSRAGDGFF. The DNA for the CDR3 is TGTGCCAGCAGCCTATCCAGGGCGGGAGATGGGTTCTTC.

The chain employs TRBV4-2 and TRBJ2-7; D assignment may be TRBD1 or TRBD2 (6 bases each). The length of the CDR3 is 17 residues. V dropped 1 base and J dropped 0 bases, with 16 bases sitting between them. Per the germline V gene, CDR1 is LGHNA and CDR2 is YNFKEQ. CDR3 residues: CASSQVSGGGGSYEQYF. The DNA of the CDR3 is TGTGCCAGCAGCCAAGTTAGCGGAGGAGGGGGCTCCTACGAGCAGTACTTC.

The chain has TRBV2 and TRBJ2-2; either TRBD1 or TRBD2 may supply D (5 bases each). The ends were cut back, 8 bases at V and 2 bases at J, with 9 bases in the middle. Germline values: CDR1 SNHLY, CDR2 FYNNEI. The CDR3 is made up of 13 amino acids. In DNA, the CDR3 is TGTGCCAGCGGGGACGGTAACACCGGGGAGCTGTTTTTT. Amino acids: CASGDGNTGELFF.

The chain uses TRBV18 and TRBJ1-1; maybe TRBD1 (6 bases). With 4 bases removed from V and 2 bases from J, the gap between germline ends came to 14 bases. The CDR3 spans 15 residues. Germline V CDR1 and CDR2: KGHSH, LQKENI. The CDR3 nucleotides are TGTGCCAGCTCACGAACTGACAGGAGCAACACTGAAGCTTTCTTT. It encodes CASSRTDRSNTEAFF.

This clone was recorded only once. The chain combines TRBV6-1 with TRBJ2-1; TRBD2 matches at 12 bases. The V segment lost 1 base and the J segment 7 bases; nucleotides outside the gene matches: 2. CDR1 is MNHNS, CDR2 SASEGT, per germline. The CDR3 totals 15 residues. Here the CDR3 reads CASSEVTSGRNEQFF. The CDR3 DNA follows: TGTGCCAGCAGTGAAGTAACTAGCGGGAGGAATGAGCAGTTCTTC.

The chain employs TRBV28 and TRBJ1-1; perhaps TRBD1 as D (5 bases). V shed 7 bases and J shed 1 base, with 13 bases lying between them. The CDR3 loop spans 14 amino acids. Per the germline V gene, CDR1 is MDHEN and CDR2 is SYDVKM. CDR3 in DNA: TGTGCCAGCAATACGGTGGGGGGGAACACTGAAGCTTTCTTT. It yields the protein CASNTVGGNTEAFF. Full variable domain (rest looked up from reference TRBV28 and TRBJ1-1): DVKVTQSSRYLVKRTGEKVFLECVQDMDHENMFWYRQDPGLGLRLIYFSYDVKMKEKGDIPEGYSVSREKKERFSLILESASTNQTSMYLCASNTVGGNTEAFFGQGTRLTVV.

The genes are TRBV15 and TRBJ2-3, with 7 bases fitting TRBD1. The germline V gene has CDR1 LNHNV and CDR2 YYDKDF (reference sequence). This CDR3 has 15 residues. V was pared by 0 bases and J by 0 bases, with 0 bases of the junction left unmatched. The CDR3 here is CATSREGQSTDTQYF. In DNA, the CDR3 is TGTGCCACCAGCAGAGAGGGACAGAGCACAGATACGCAGTATTTT.

The chain has TRBV19 and TRBJ2-3; 8 positions agree with TRBD2. The germline V gene has CDR1 LNHDA and CDR2 SQIVND (reference sequence). The CDR3 has 15 amino acids. The V gene end was trimmed by 5 bases and the J gene end by 3 bases; junction bases not matched to a gene: 7. The CDR3 sequence is CASSGGLDLTDTQYF. As DNA, the CDR3 is TGTGCCAGTAGTGGGGGACTAGATTTAACAGATACGCAGTATTTT.

The table lists this clone with many counts. The V gene is TRBV7-2, the J gene TRBJ1-3; maybe TRBD1 (5 bases). V was trimmed by 1 base and J by 8 bases, leaving 9 bases between them. The CDR3 covers 13 residues. The germline V gene has CDR1 SGHTA and CDR2 FQGNSA. The CDR3 is CASSLVEGDTIYF. Written as DNA, the CDR3 is TGTGCCAGCAGCTTAGTCGAAGGGGACACCATATATTTT.

The chain joins TRBV2 to TRBJ2-3; 8 bases are a match to TRBD1. The CDR3 totals 14 residues. V dropped 7 bases and J dropped 6; count of bases not matched to a gene: 9. Germline CDR1 is SNHLY and CDR2 is FYNNEI. CDR3 sequence: CASNRQGNLDTQYF. In nucleotides, the CDR3 is TGTGCCAGCAACCGACAGGGGAACCTCGATACGCAGTATTTT.

This chain uses TRBV5-6 with TRBJ1-4, with TRBD1 matching 11 bases. Trimming took 4 bases from V and 8 from J; bases not matched to a gene: 7. The germline V gene has CDR1 SGHDT and CDR2 YYEEEE. The CDR3 is made up of 15 amino acids. The CDR3 sequence is CASSPRTGGVEKLFF. The CDR3 nucleotides are TGTGCCAGCAGCCCTAGGACAGGGGGCGTAGAAAAACTGTTTTTT.

This clone is a singleton in its sample. Different DNA sequences within this sample yield the same CDR3. The CDR3 reads CASSSDRAYEQYF. The CDR3 nucleotides read TGTGCCAGCAGCTCCGACAGGGCCTACGAGCAGTACTTC. This rearrangement joins TRBV5-4 to TRBJ2-7, with TRBD1 matching 7 bases. The ends lost 3 bases at V and 2 bases at J; junction bases unmatched: 2. The CDR3 totals 13 residues. CDR1 is SGHNT and CDR2 is YYREEE in the germline V gene (reference sequence).